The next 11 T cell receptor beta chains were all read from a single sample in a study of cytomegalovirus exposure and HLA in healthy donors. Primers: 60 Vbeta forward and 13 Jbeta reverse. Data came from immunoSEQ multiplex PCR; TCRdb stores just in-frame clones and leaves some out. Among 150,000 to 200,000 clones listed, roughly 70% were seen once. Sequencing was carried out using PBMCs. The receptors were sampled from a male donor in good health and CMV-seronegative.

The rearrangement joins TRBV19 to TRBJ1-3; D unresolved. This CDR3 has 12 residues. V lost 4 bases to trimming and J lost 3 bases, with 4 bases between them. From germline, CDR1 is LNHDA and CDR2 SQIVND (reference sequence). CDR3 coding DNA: TGTGCCAGTAGTACGGGTGGAAACACCATATATTTT. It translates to CASSTGGNTIYF.

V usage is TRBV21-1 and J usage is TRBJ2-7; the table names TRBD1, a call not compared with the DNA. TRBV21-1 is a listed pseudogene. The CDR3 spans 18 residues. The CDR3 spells CASSKGRNTGHPFSEQYF. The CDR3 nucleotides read TGTGCCAGCAGCAAAGGTAGGAACACTGGACATCCCTTCTCCGAGCAGTACTTC.

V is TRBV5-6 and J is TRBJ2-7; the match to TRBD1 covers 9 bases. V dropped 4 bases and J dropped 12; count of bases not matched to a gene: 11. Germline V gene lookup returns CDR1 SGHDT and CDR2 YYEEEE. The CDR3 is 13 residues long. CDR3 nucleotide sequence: TGTGCCAGCAGCACCCGGGACAGGGAGTTTGGGTACTTC. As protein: CASSTRDREFGYF.

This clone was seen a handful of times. CDR3 DNA: TGTGCCAGCAGCTCAGGACAGGGCTATGGCTACACCTTC. The encoded protein is CASSSGQGYGYTF. The rearrangement joins TRBV7-3 to TRBJ1-2; 8 bases are a match to TRBD1. The germline gives CDR1 SGHTA, CDR2 FQGTGA. V was pared by 4 bases and J by 4 bases, with 2 bases of the junction left unmatched. The CDR3 loop spans 13 amino acids.

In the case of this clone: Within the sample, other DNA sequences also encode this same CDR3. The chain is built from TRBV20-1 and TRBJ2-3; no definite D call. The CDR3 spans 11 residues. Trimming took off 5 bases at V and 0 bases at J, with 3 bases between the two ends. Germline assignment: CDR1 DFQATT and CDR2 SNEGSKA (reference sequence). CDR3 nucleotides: TGCAGTGCTCCTAGCACAGATACGCAGTATTTT. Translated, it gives CSAPSTDTQYF.

This CDR3 is CATSSQWNTEAFF. CDR3 sequence (DNA): TGTGCCACCAGCAGTCAGTGGAACACTGAAGCTTTCTTT. V gene TRBV15 combines with J gene TRBJ1-1; D remains ambiguous. Trimming shortened V by 3 bases and J by 1 base, and 6 bases separated the two germline ends. The CDR3 consists of 13 residues. The V gene's germline CDR1 is LNHNV and CDR2 YYDKDF (reference sequence).

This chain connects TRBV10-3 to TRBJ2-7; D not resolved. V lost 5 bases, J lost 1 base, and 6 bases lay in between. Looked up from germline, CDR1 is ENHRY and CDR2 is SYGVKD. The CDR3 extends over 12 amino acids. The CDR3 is CAISTESYEQYF. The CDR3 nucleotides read TGTGCCATCAGTACTGAATCCTACGAGCAGTACTTC.

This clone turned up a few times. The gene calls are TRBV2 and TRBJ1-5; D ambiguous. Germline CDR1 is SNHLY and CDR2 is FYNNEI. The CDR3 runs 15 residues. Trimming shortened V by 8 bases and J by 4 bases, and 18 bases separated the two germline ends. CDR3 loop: CASQKTEFPNQPQHF. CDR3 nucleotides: TGTGCCAGCCAAAAGACGGAGTTTCCTAATCAGCCCCAGCATTTT. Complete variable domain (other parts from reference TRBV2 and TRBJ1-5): EPEVTQTPSHQVTQMGQEVILRCVPISNHLYFYWYRQILGQKVEFLVSFYNNEISEKSEIFDDQFSVERPDGSNFTLKIRSTKLEDSAMYFCASQKTEFPNQPQHFGDGTRLSIL.

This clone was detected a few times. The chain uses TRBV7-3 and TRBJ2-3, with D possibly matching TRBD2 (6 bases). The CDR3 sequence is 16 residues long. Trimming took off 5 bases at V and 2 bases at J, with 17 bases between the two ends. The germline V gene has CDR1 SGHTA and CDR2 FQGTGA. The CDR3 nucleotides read TGTGCCAGCAGCCCCGTCGGGGCGGGGTTCACAGATACGCAGTATTTT. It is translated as CASSPVGAGFTDTQYF.

CDR3 coding DNA: TGTGCCAGCAGCTTGGTAGGAGCCTCCTACGAGCAGTACTTC. This encodes CASSLVGASYEQYF. The V gene is TRBV5-6, the J gene TRBJ2-7; no firm D call. The germline CDR1 and CDR2 sequences are SGHDT and YYEEEE. CDR3 length: 14 residues. V lost 0 bases and J lost 0, with 7 bases in between.

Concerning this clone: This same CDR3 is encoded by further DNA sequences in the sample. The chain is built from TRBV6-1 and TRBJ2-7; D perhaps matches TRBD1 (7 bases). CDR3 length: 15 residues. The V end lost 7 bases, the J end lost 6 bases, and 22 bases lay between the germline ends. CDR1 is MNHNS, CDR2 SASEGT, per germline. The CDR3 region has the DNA TGTGCCAGCACCTTAGGACAGGTCATTAGCGGCGAGCAGTACTTC. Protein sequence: CASTLGQVISGEQYF.